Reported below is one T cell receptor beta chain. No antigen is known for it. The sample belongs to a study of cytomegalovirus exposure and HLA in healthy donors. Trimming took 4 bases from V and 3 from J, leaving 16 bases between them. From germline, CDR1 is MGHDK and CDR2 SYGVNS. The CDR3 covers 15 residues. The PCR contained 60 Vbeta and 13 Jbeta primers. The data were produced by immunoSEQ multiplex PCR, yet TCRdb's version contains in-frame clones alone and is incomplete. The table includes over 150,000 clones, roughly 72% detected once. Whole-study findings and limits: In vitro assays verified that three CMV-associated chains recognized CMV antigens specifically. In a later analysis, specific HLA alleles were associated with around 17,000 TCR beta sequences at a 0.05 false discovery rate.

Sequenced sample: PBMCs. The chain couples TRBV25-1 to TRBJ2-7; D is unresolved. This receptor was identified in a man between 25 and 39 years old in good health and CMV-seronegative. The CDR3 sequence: CASSVVDGAYYEQYF. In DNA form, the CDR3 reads TGTGCCAGCAGTGTAGTTGACGGAGCCTACTACGAGCAGTACTTC.